A few counts support the clone carrying this TCR beta chain. Its target is not known. The data belong to a study of shared clonotypes between healthy human individuals. Profiling relied on immunoSEQ multiplex PCR, and the TCRdb table lists in-frame clones only, not all of them. Among 650,000 to 800,000 clones listed, roughly two thirds were seen once. Study-wide results and limits: Naive CD4 clonotypes were shared across a few donors at roughly 4.6%. Lower generation probabilities were found for non-shared clonotypes than for those shared by all four donors.

Recent vaccinations or acute infections were absent in the healthy HIV-negative adult donors. With 5 bases removed from V and 7 bases from J, the gap between germline ends came to 15 bases. The CDR3 has 13 amino acids. Per germline, CDR1 SGHTA and CDR2 FQGTGA. The receptor was isolated from a woman aged 25-40 years in good health. Material: memory CD4+ T cells sorted from blood. Stated subset: CD45RA-negative fraction. J is TRBJ2-7 and V is TRBV7-3; no firm D call. This CDR3 reads CASSRRLSAEQYF. The CDR3 DNA reads TGTGCCAGCAGCCGTCGACTGAGTGCGGAGCAGTACTTC.